This TCR beta chain emerged from a study of beta chain features in type 1 diabetes. Trimming removed 4 bases at V and 2 bases at J, with 15 bases between. The CDR3 is 15 residues long. CDR1 is SEHNR and CDR2 is FQNEAQ in the germline V gene (reference sequence). This clone was counted only a few times. The antigen is unknown. Expressed TCRB transcripts were sequenced because the isolated RNA had all been reverse transcribed beforehand. Using immunoSEQ multiplex PCR, the repertoire was profiled, and TCRdb retains in-frame clones only, with some absent. Among 860,000 or so clones, about a sixth were seen once, and the ten largest hold roughly 0.025%. General study findings and limits: Patients' naive, central memory and Treg TCRB repertoires seemed closer to one another than those of healthy donors. Type 1 diabetes patients had moderately but significantly shorter TCRB CDR3s in all four CD4+ subsets. Junctions at VDJ sites from type 1 diabetes patients had fewer insertions and more deletions.

This TCR was sampled from a woman between 18 and 30 years old in good health. Sequenced material: naive CD4+ T cells from blood. The genes are TRBV7-9 and TRBJ2-7; no firm D call. This CDR3 is CASSSWTELPYEQYF. CDR3 DNA sequence: TGTGCCAGCAGCTCCTGGACGGAACTCCCCTACGAGCAGTACTTC.